A single sample gave rise to the 23 T cell receptor beta chains below, sequenced in a study of blood T cells in healthy people across ages (dated by TCRdb to between 2014 and 2016). The library was generated by 5' RACE. For sequencing, an Illumina HiSeq 2500 was employed. The second PCR ran for roughly 6 to 11 cycles and used a J-beta primer mix along with a sample-barcoded 5' primer. Starting from the raw public reads, TCRdb applied fastp trimming at Q25, assembled clones with MiXCR and retained in-frame beta chains. Every distinct CDR3 protein forms one entry, paired with its most common genes and DNA. This sample comprises some 790,000 distinct CDR3 sequences, around 28% of them detected only once. The ten largest clones capture roughly 17% of the sample. Sequencing used blood. The receptor source for this set is a woman older than 75 in good health.

Ten or more counts support this clonotype. The chain is built from TRBV5-1 and TRBJ1-2; tentative D call: TRBD1 (6 bases). From germline, CDR1 is SGHRS and CDR2 YFSETQ. CDR3 length: 17 amino acids. V dropped 0 bases and J dropped 6 bases, with 21 bases sitting between them. The CDR3 DNA reads as TGCGCCAGCAGCTTGGCCGTCGTCCAGGGGAGTCAGAATGGCTACACCTTC. Translated: CASSLAVVQGSQNGYTF. Filled out from reference TRBV5-1 and TRBJ1-2, the complete variable domain reads KAGVTQTPRYLIKTRGQQVTLSCSPISGHRSVSWYQQTPGQGLQFLFEYFSETQRNKGNFPGRFSGRQFSNSRSEMNVSTLELGDSALYLCASSLAVVQGSQNGYTFGSGTRLTVV.

This clonotype was picked up many times. J is TRBJ1-2 and V is TRBV4-3; D is possibly TRBD1 (6 bases). V lost 0 bases to trimming and J lost 5 bases, with 13 bases between them. Germline V gives CDR1 LGHNA, CDR2 YSLEER. The CDR3 extends over 15 amino acids. CDR3 residues: CASSQDLTGPYGYTF. Written as DNA, the CDR3 is TGCGCCAGCAGCCAAGATCTTACAGGGCCGTATGGCTACACCTTC.

This clonotype turned up a few times. V gene TRBV3-1 combines with J gene TRBJ1-2; 10 bases align to TRBD1. The CDR3 is made up of 19 amino acids. After removal of 0 bases from V and 0 bases from J, the junction contained 10 bases not matched to a gene. Germline values: CDR1 LGHDT, CDR2 YNNKEL (reference sequence). The CDR3 sequence: CASSQDCRDRGISNYGYTF. DNA of the CDR3: TGTGCCAGCAGCCAAGATTGTCGGGACAGGGGAATATCTAACTATGGCTACACCTTC. Looking up the rest from reference TRBV3-1 and TRBJ1-2 gives the full variable domain: DTAVSQTPKYLVTQMGNDKSIKCEQNLGHDTMYWYKQDSKKFLKIMFSYNNKELIINETVPNRFSPKSPDKAHLNLHINSLELGDSAVYFCASSQDCRDRGISNYGYTFGSGTRLTVV.

V is TRBV6-2 or TRBV6-3 and J is TRBJ2-1; D is possibly TRBD2 (6 bases). In germline, CDR1 is MNHEY, CDR2 SVGEGT. V was clipped by 1 base and J by 5 bases, with 15 bases between them. This CDR3 is 16 amino acids long. DNA for the CDR3: TGTGCCAGCAGTTACTTAGCGGAACCCCCCAACAATGAGCAGTTCTTC. Amino acids: CASSYLAEPPNNEQFF.

About this clonotype itself: The junction differs from germline at one of its ends, possibly a read error. V is TRBV6-1 and J is TRBJ2-6; D might be TRBD1 (5 bases). Per the germline V gene, CDR1 is MNHNS and CDR2 is SASEGT. CDR3 length equals 16 residues. The CDR3 loop reads CASRSNTGSGANVRTF. The CDR3 DNA is TGTGCCAGCAGGTCGAACACAGGATCTGGGGCCAACGTCCGGACTTTC.

CDR3: CASSLTRAPGELFF. CDR3 DNA: TGCGCCAGCAGCTTGACGAGGGCCCCCGGGGAGCTGTTTTTT. This rearrangement joins TRBV10-2 to TRBJ2-2, with D perhaps matching TRBD2 (5 bases). The germline V and J ends were trimmed by 6 bases and 6 bases, with 14 bases remaining between them. The CDR3 is 14 amino acids. CDR1 WSHSY and CDR2 SAAADI come from the germline V gene.

About this clonotype itself: One junction end disagrees with the germline gene, perhaps due to a read error. The rearrangement links TRBV7-2 to TRBJ1-4; no clear D gene. CDR1 and CDR2 from the germline V gene are SGHTA and FQGNSA. The CDR3 has 16 residues. CDR3 DNA sequence: TGTGCCTGCAGCTTAGAAGCCAATCTGGTCGGCGAAAAACTGTTTTTT. It codes for CACSLEANLVGEKLFF.

Ten or more counts support this clonotype. V and J are TRBV3-1 and TRBJ1-5; D is perhaps TRBD1 (5 bases). The CDR3 runs 13 residues. The germline CDR1 and CDR2 sequences are LGHDT and YNNKEL (reference sequence). Trimming took off 4 bases at V and 4 bases at J, with 8 bases between the two ends. The CDR3 DNA is TGTGCCAGCAGCCCTACAGGAAATCAGCCCCAGCATTTT. Protein sequence: CASSPTGNQPQHF.

This clonotype was detected many times. This sequence joins TRBV12-3 or TRBV12-4 and TRBJ2-1; D ambiguous. The CDR3 is 13 amino acids. The V and J ends lost 4 bases and 6 bases respectively, with 10 bases between them. CDR3 DNA: TGTGCCAGCAGTTCGTGGACGATCAATGAGCAGTTCTTC. This translates into CASSSWTINEQFF.

The table lists this clonotype with many counts. The chain recombines TRBV7-6 with TRBJ2-7, with TRBD1 as a possible D gene (6 bases). Trimming took off 5 bases at V and 2 bases at J, with 13 bases between the two ends. CDR1 SGHVS and CDR2 FNYEAQ come from the germline V gene. This CDR3 has 14 amino acids. CDR3 sequence reads: CASSPGQPPYEQYF. CDR3 nucleotide sequence: TGTGCCAGCAGCCCAGGACAGCCTCCCTACGAGCAGTACTTC.

V usage is TRBV5-6 and J usage is TRBJ1-2; no firm D call. The V gene's germline CDR1 is SGHDT and CDR2 YYEEEE. Trimming took off 0 bases at V and 2 bases at J, with 11 bases between the two ends. The CDR3 runs to 15 residues. The CDR3 here is CASSLVSQKNYGYTF. For the CDR3, the DNA is TGTGCCAGCAGCTTGGTCAGCCAGAAGAACTATGGCTACACCTTC.

This clonotype was picked up many times. The gene calls are TRBV18 and TRBJ2-7; no clear D. V was trimmed by 2 bases and J by 3 bases, leaving 8 bases between them. From germline, CDR1 is KGHSH and CDR2 LQKENI. The CDR3 is 13 amino acids. The CDR3 region is CASSPRRDYEQYF. CDR3 DNA: TGTGCCAGCTCACCAAGAAGAGACTACGAGCAGTACTTC.

This clonotype was observed a few times. The V gene is TRBV5-6, the J gene TRBJ1-5, with D tentatively TRBD1 (5 bases). This CDR3 contains 15 residues. Germline assignment: CDR1 SGHDT and CDR2 YYEEEE. Trimming took off 3 bases at V and 5 bases at J, with 15 bases between the two ends. The CDR3 nucleotides are TGTGCCAGCAGCTCTGGGGCAGGGCTTTATCAGCCCCAGCATTTT. It codes for CASSSGAGLYQPQHF.

The chain uses TRBV9 and TRBJ2-3; possibly TRBD1 or TRBD2 for D (5 bases each). Germline V gene data show CDR1 as SGDLS and CDR2 as YYNGEE. The length of the CDR3 is 15 residues. V gave up 3 bases and J gave up 2 bases, with 13 bases separating them. For the CDR3, the DNA is TGTGCCAGCAGCGCCACGAGGGGAGACACAGATACGCAGTATTTT. Residues: CASSATRGDTDTQYF.

This clonotype was counted many times. The chain couples TRBV24-1 to TRBJ2-3; D unclear. The CDR3 covers 13 residues. The V gene's germline CDR1 is KGHDR and CDR2 SFDVKD. V gave up 7 bases and J gave up 2 bases, with 9 bases separating them. The CDR3 spells CATRPAVTDTQYF. DNA of the CDR3: TGTGCCACCAGGCCCGCAGTCACAGATACGCAGTATTTT.

As to this clonotype: One base away lies a much larger clone, so this may be a sequencing read error. J is TRBJ2-3 and V is TRBV6-5; 7 bases fit TRBD2. The CDR3 totals 14 residues. The germline V gene has CDR1 MNHEY and CDR2 SVGAGI. The J segment lost 6 bases and the V segment lost 4 bases, leaving 7 bases of the junction unmatched. The CDR3 region has the DNA TGTGCCAGCAGTTGTGACCGGGGGGATGATACGCAGTATTTT. It encodes CASSCDRGDDTQYF.

In its sample, this clonotype was seen a few times. The genes are TRBV20-1 and TRBJ1-2, with a weak D call TRBD1 (6 bases). This CDR3 is built from 12 residues. Trimming took 3 bases from V and 7 from J, leaving 12 bases between them. The germline CDR1 and CDR2 sequences are DFQATT and SNEGSKA (reference sequence). The CDR3 DNA reads as TGCAGTGCTAGTATGGGGGCAGGTGGCTACACCTTC. This translates into CSASMGAGGYTF.

The chain couples TRBV12-3 or TRBV12-4 to TRBJ2-3, with 8 bases identical to TRBD1. The junction had 16 bases not matched to a gene; V was cut back by 6 bases and J by 11 bases. CDR3 length: 15 amino acids. Here the CDR3 reads CASSAGTGRADVQYF. The CDR3 DNA reads as TGTGCCAGCAGCGCAGGGACAGGCAGAGCAGATGTGCAGTATTTT.

The V gene is TRBV30, the J gene TRBJ2-2, with a weak D call TRBD1 (6 bases). Germline V lookup: CDR1 GTSNPN, CDR2 SVGIG (reference sequence). V gave up 5 bases and J gave up 1 base, with 8 bases separating them. The CDR3 extends over 13 amino acids. DNA for the CDR3: TGTGCCTGGTGCAGGGGGAACACCGGGGAGCTGTTTTTT. This encodes CAWCRGNTGELFF.

A few counts support this clonotype. The chain carries TRBV7-2 and TRBJ1-6, with D tentatively TRBD1 (5 bases). V lost 2 bases, J lost 6 bases, and 11 bases lay in between. CDR1 is SGHTA, CDR2 FQGNSA, per germline. This CDR3 spans 15 amino acids. The CDR3: CASSLSGGGNSPLHF. CDR3 in DNA: TGTGCCAGCAGCTTATCCGGGGGAGGTAATTCACCCCTCCACTTT.

This clonotype has a count of ten or more. The chain has TRBV28 and TRBJ2-5; D gene uncertain. CDR1 is MDHEN, CDR2 SYDVKM, per germline. This CDR3 spans 13 amino acids. V dropped 7 bases and J dropped 4 bases, with 13 bases sitting between them. CDR3 sequence (DNA): TGTGCCAGCACTCCCGTTACTTCAGAGACCCAGTACTTC. This translates into CASTPVTSETQYF.

The chain links TRBV11-1 to TRBJ1-1, with D perhaps matching TRBD1 (6 bases). CDR1 is SGHAT and CDR2 is FQDESV in the germline V gene (reference sequence). With 6 bases removed from V and 5 bases from J, the gap between germline ends came to 19 bases. The CDR3 contains 15 residues. Written as DNA, the CDR3 is TGTGCCAGCAGGGGAGTATCGGGGGCTAGGACTGAAGCTTTCTTT. This encodes CASRGVSGARTEAFF.

This chain connects TRBV30 to TRBJ2-5, with D unresolved. CDR3 length: 13 residues. V lost 4 bases and J lost 2, with 11 bases in between. Germline CDR1 is GTSNPN and CDR2 is SVGIG (reference sequence). The CDR3 DNA follows: TGTGCCTGGATGGCGGCAGCTCAAGAGACCCAGTACTTC. Residues: CAWMAAAQETQYF. The variable domain in full, completed from reference TRBV30 and TRBJ2-5, reads SQTIHQWPATLVQPVGSPLSLECTVEGTSNPNLYWYRQAAGRGLQLLFYSVGIGQISSEVPQNLSASRPQDRQFILSSKKLLLSDSGFYLCAWMAAAQETQYFGPGTRLLVL.